This is a list of T cell receptor beta chains from one sample in a study of molecular identifiers for immune sequencing clone quantification. Each CDR3 protein gets one entry after TCRdb re-called the PCR reads with MiXCR. Of about 510,000 distinct CDR3 sequences listed, 20% to 25% are singletons. Input material: naive CD8+ T cells from blood, with Jurkat cell RNA spiked in. These TCRs come from a human donor in good health. Some libraries in this study had Jurkat cell RNA spiked in. The CDR3 runs from the conserved cysteine through the conserved F or W. D genes are given only for firm matches. Clone size, where shown, is once, few, many, or a class for clones that have expanded.

D: -; size: many; V: TRBV30; J: TRBJ2-4; DNA: TGTGCCTGGAGTGTAGTGGAGGGGGCGAGCGCTCAGTACTTC; CDR3: CAWSVVEGASAQYF
D: TRBD1; size: -; V: TRBV14; J: TRBJ2-2; DNA: TGTGCCAGCAGCCAAGAGACAGGGGCTGCGCCCAGGGAGCTGTTTTTT; CDR3: CASSQETGAAPRELFF
D: -; size: many; V: TRBV30; J: TRBJ1-1; DNA: TGTGCCTGGACAGTGAGCACTGAAGCTTTCTTT; CDR3: CAWTVSTEAFF
D: TRBD1; size: -; V: TRBV4-1; J: TRBJ1-1; DNA: TGCGCCAGCAGCCGAACAACAGGGGCCGGTGAAGCTTTCTTT; CDR3: CASSRTTGAGEAFF
D: -; size: few; V: TRBV29-1; J: TRBJ2-1; DNA: TGCAGCGTTGCTCTCGACAATGAGCAGTTCTTC; CDR3: CSVALDNEQFF
D: TRBD2; size: many; V: TRBV10-3; J: TRBJ2-7; DNA: TGTGCCATCAGTGACCGGGACTATGAGTACGAGCAGTACTTC; CDR3: CAISDRDYEYEQYF
D: TRBD1; size: -; V: TRBV13; J: TRBJ2-1; DNA: TGTGCCAGCAGCACCGACAGGGGGCAGGACAATGAGCAGTTCTTC; CDR3: CASSTDRGQDNEQFF
D: TRBD2; size: few; V: TRBV10-3; J: TRBJ2-3; DNA: TGTGCCATCAGTGGGAGCGGGGGGTACACAGATACGCAGTATTTT; CDR3: CAISGSGGYTDTQYF
D: -; size: many; V: TRBV4-1; J: TRBJ2-1; DNA: TGCGCCAGCAGCCAAGAGGGCCCTGGGCATGAGCAGTTCTTC; CDR3: CASSQEGPGHEQFF
D: -; size: many; V: TRBV12-5; J: TRBJ2-3; DNA: TGTGCTAGTGGTTTGTCGGGTTCGGCAGATACGCAGTATTTT; CDR3: CASGLSGSADTQYF
D: TRBD2; size: -; V: TRBV7-2; J: TRBJ2-1; DNA: TGTGCCAGCAGCCCCTGGGGGATGGGCGGGAGTAGCGATGAGCAGTTCTTC; CDR3: CASSPWGMGGSSDEQFF
D: TRBD1; size: many; V: TRBV27; J: TRBJ1-6; DNA: TGTGCCAGCAGTCCGGGACAGGTCGGGCCACCCCTCCACTTT; CDR3: CASSPGQVGPPLHF
D: -; size: -; V: TRBV3-1; J: TRBJ2-7; DNA: TGTGCCAGCAGCCCCCCGGCGGTACCGCTCTACGAGCAGTACTTC; CDR3: CASSPPAVPLYEQYF
D: -; size: many; V: TRBV7-2; J: TRBJ1-1; DNA: TGTGCCAGCAGCTTAGGTTGGGGCGAGGGTCGGGGGACTGAAGCTTTCTTT; CDR3: CASSLGWGEGRGTEAFF
D: -; size: many; V: TRBV12-3/TRBV12-4; J: TRBJ1-2; DNA: TGTGCCAGCAGCTTTGCGACAGGCCATGGCTACACCTTC; CDR3: CASSFATGHGYTF
D: TRBD1; size: -; V: TRBV6-2/TRBV6-3; J: TRBJ1-1; DNA: TGTGCCAGCAGTCCCCCCGGGACAGGGGGCTTGGGAACTGAAGCTTTCTTT; CDR3: CASSPPGTGGLGTEAFF
D: TRBD1; size: many; V: TRBV12-5; J: TRBJ2-3; DNA: TGTGCTAGTGGTGCTCCACCGGGACAGTACACAGATACGCAGTATTTT; CDR3: CASGAPPGQYTDTQYF
D: -; size: -; V: TRBV27; J: TRBJ2-7; DNA: TGTGCCAGCAGTTCGGAGGGGGGTGGCCTCTACGAGCAGTACTTC; CDR3: CASSSEGGGLYEQYF
D: -; size: many; V: TRBV2; J: TRBJ2-3; DNA: TGTGCCAGCAGCGAACGTAGCGGAATTGAGACAGATACGCAGTATTTT; CDR3: CASSERSGIETDTQYF
D: TRBD2; size: -; V: TRBV19; J: TRBJ2-1; DNA: TGTGCCAGTAGTATGGTAGCGGGGGGTTACAATGAGCAGTTCTTC; CDR3: CASSMVAGGYNEQFF
D: -; size: few; V: TRBV20-1; J: TRBJ2-4; DNA: TGCAGTGCTAGTGAGAGGATAGCCAAAAACATTCAGTACTTC; CDR3: CSASERIAKNIQYF
D: TRBD1; size: -; V: TRBV29-1; J: TRBJ2-2; DNA: TGCAGCGTTGCCCCTCTCGGTGGACAGGAGGTCTCCGGGGAGCTGTTTTTT; CDR3: CSVAPLGGQEVSGELFF
D: TRBD2; size: -; V: TRBV4-3; J: TRBJ2-7; DNA: TGCGCCAGCAGCCAAGATGACGGGAGGGGGGACCTCTACGAGCAGTACTTC; CDR3: CASSQDDGRGDLYEQYF
D: TRBD2; size: -; V: TRBV7-9; J: TRBJ2-5; DNA: TGTGCCAGCAGCTCATTACTAGCGGGCGCCGGGGAGACCCAGTACTTC; CDR3: CASSSLLAGAGETQYF
D: -; size: few; V: TRBV7-6; J: TRBJ2-7; DNA: TGTGCCAGCAGCCCCGGGACCGGGACTGGGGAATACGAGCAGTACTTC; CDR3: CASSPGTGTGEYEQYF
D: -; size: -; V: TRBV7-9; J: TRBJ1-3; DNA: TGTGCCAGCAGCTTTCAACGGAGCTCTGGAAACACCATATATTTT; CDR3: CASSFQRSSGNTIYF
D: TRBD1; size: many; V: TRBV20-1; J: TRBJ2-7; DNA: TGCAGTGCCCCGTCCCCCGGACAGGGGAATCTCGAGCAGTACTTC; CDR3: CSAPSPGQGNLEQYF
D: -; size: few; V: TRBV20-1; J: TRBJ2-1; DNA: TGCAGTGCTAGAGTTCTTTTTGAGCAGCGGAGCTCCTACAATGAGCAGTTCTTC; CDR3: CSARVLFEQRSSYNEQFF
D: TRBD1; size: many; V: TRBV19; J: TRBJ2-7; DNA: TGTGCCAGTAGTATAAGGGACAGTATCTACGAGCAGTACTTC; CDR3: CASSIRDSIYEQYF
D: TRBD1; size: -; V: TRBV13; J: TRBJ2-5; DNA: TGTGCCAGCAGCTCAGACAGGGGCCAAGAGGCCCAGTACTTC; CDR3: CASSSDRGQEAQYF
D: -; size: many; V: TRBV29-1; J: TRBJ1-4; DNA: TGCAGCGTTGAGCCCGGGTTAGCTGCAACTAATGAAAAACTGTTTTTT; CDR3: CSVEPGLAATNEKLFF
D: -; size: -; V: TRBV27; J: TRBJ2-5; DNA: TGTGCCAGCAGTCCTCTCGGGGACGGGGGAGAGACCCAGTACTTC; CDR3: CASSPLGDGGETQYF
D: -; size: -; V: TRBV12-3/TRBV12-4; J: TRBJ1-2; DNA: TGTGCCAGCAGTTTGACCGCAGGCCGGGAGCTGGGCGGCTACACCTTC; CDR3: CASSLTAGRELGGYTF
D: -; size: many; V: TRBV6-5; J: TRBJ2-5; DNA: TGTGCCAGCAGTTACTCGATCGCGAGCCAAAACTTAGAGACCCAGTACTTC; CDR3: CASSYSIASQNLETQYF
D: -; size: many; V: TRBV27; J: TRBJ2-3; DNA: TGTGCCAGCAGGGGGATCACAGATACGCAGTATTTT; CDR3: CASRGITDTQYF
D: -; size: -; V: TRBV12-3/TRBV12-4; J: TRBJ2-3; DNA: TGTGCCAGCAGCGGAGGTTTAACAGATGCGCAGTATTTT; CDR3: CASSGGLTDAQYF
D: -; size: many; V: TRBV7-9; J: TRBJ2-1; DNA: TGTGCCAGCAGCCCACCGCGTGCGGGAACTGACAATGAGCAGTTCTTC; CDR3: CASSPPRAGTDNEQFF
D: -; size: -; V: TRBV27; J: TRBJ2-2; DNA: TGTGCCAGCTTAGGACATAACACCGGGGAGCTGTTTTTT; CDR3: CASLGHNTGELFF
D: -; size: few; V: TRBV27; J: TRBJ2-3; DNA: TGTGCCAGCAGTTCGGGAGTTCGGGTCGATACGCAGTATTTT; CDR3: CASSSGVRVDTQYF
D: TRBD1; size: many; V: TRBV25-1; J: TRBJ2-7; DNA: TGTGCCAGCAGTGCAGGGGGCTCGTACGAGCAGTACTTC; CDR3: CASSAGGSYEQYF
D: -; size: few; V: TRBV29-1; J: TRBJ2-1; DNA: TGCAGCGTTCGGCAAGACAGCAATGAGCAGTTCTTC; CDR3: CSVRQDSNEQFF
D: -; size: -; V: TRBV4-3; J: TRBJ2-5; DNA: TGCGCCAGCAGCCAAGATAGGACGGGGAGGCGTGAGACCCAGTACTTC; CDR3: CASSQDRTGRRETQYF
D: -; size: many; V: TRBV12-3/TRBV12-4; J: TRBJ2-3; DNA: TGTGCCAGCAGTTTAGCCTGGTCTGCAGATACGCAGTATTTT; CDR3: CASSLAWSADTQYF
D: -; size: many; V: TRBV7-9; J: TRBJ1-1; DNA: TGTGCCAGCAGCTTAGATCAGGGAGGAGGTTGGAACACTGAAGCTTTCTTT; CDR3: CASSLDQGGGWNTEAFF
D: -; size: -; V: TRBV6-1; J: TRBJ1-4; DNA: TGTGCCAGCAGTGGCCCGACAACAACTAATGAAAAACTGTTTTTT; CDR3: CASSGPTTTNEKLFF
D: TRBD2; size: -; V: TRBV6-5; J: TRBJ2-1; DNA: TGTGCCAGCAGTTACTCAGAAGCGGGAGAGTACAATGAGCAGCTCTTC; CDR3: CASSYSEAGEYNEQLF
D: -; size: many; V: TRBV7-9; J: TRBJ2-7; DNA: TGTGCCAGCAGCCTACCAGGGTTAGCCTACGAGCAGTACTTC; CDR3: CASSLPGLAYEQYF
D: TRBD1; size: few; V: TRBV20-1; J: TRBJ2-3; DNA: TGCAGTGCTATGGTGGACAGGGGAAGCACAGATACGCAGTATTTT; CDR3: CSAMVDRGSTDTQYF
D: -; size: many; V: TRBV30; J: TRBJ2-7; DNA: TGTGCCTGGGGCTGGGGGCCATCCGGCTACGAGCAGTACTTC; CDR3: CAWGWGPSGYEQYF